This TCR beta chain is drawn from a study of T-cell reconstitution after alpha-beta-depleted transplantation in children. Overall study results and limits: Two months or so post-transplant, alpha-beta T cells reportedly derived from several hundred expanded graft clones.

Deletions cut 6 bases from V and 2 bases from J, with 10 bases between. Germline CDR1 and CDR2: MGHRA and YSYEKL. The CDR3 spans 13 residues. Preparation of the TCRbeta library used unique molecular identifiers. Each CDR3 protein gets one entry after TCRdb re-called the PCR reads with MiXCR. The top ten hold 0.65% to 0.9% of the sample, which has 670,000 or so distinct CDR3 sequences, around 13% seen once. For this clonotype: Its antigen is unknown.

The V gene is TRBV4-1, the J gene TRBJ2-5, with D maybe TRBD1 (6 bases). The sample consisted of PBMCs, taken before TCRalphabeta/CD19-depleted stem cell transplant. The sequence was collected from a girl aged 2-10 years with congenital amegakaryocytic thrombocytopenia, due to receive a stem cell transplant. In DNA, the CDR3 is TGCGCCAGCAGTAAGGGGGTGCAAGAGACCCAGTACTTC. This gives the protein CASSKGVQETQYF.